Each of the 21 T cell receptor beta chains below was sequenced from the same sample in a study of shared clonotypes between healthy human individuals. Assay: immunoSEQ multiplex PCR; the TCRdb copy retains only in-frame clones and omits some. The table includes approximately 720,000 clones, about 91% detected once. Naive CD8 cells lacked CD45RO, underwent positive selection for CCR7 and left out terminally differentiated effector memory CD45RA+ cells. Material for sequencing was naive CD8+ T cells sorted from blood. These receptors were taken from a man younger than 40 in good health.

The chain joins TRBV28 to TRBJ2-7, with a weak D call TRBD1 (6 bases). CDR1 and CDR2 (germline): MDHEN, SYDVKM. The CDR3 runs 16 residues. The V gene lost 4 bases and the J gene lost 0 bases, with 16 bases spanning the gap. For the CDR3, the DNA is TGTGCCAGCAGTTCGAACGCCGGGACACCCTCCTACGAGCAGTACTTC. This codes for CASSSNAGTPSYEQYF.

This clone was detected only once. The rearrangement joins TRBV7-2 to TRBJ2-7; D gene ambiguous. The V end lost 7 bases, the J end lost 0 bases, and 10 bases lay between the germline ends. Germline V gene sequence: CDR1 SGHTA, CDR2 FQGNSA. The CDR3 sequence is 13 residues long. CDR3 amino acids: CASTETGSYEQYF. Written as DNA, the CDR3 is TGTGCCAGCACTGAAACGGGCTCCTACGAGCAGTACTTC.

This rearrangement joins TRBV5-1 to TRBJ2-1, with 12 bases fitting TRBD2. After removal of 1 base from V and 7 bases from J, the junction contained 3 bases not matched to a gene. The CDR3 length is 15 residues. Germline V CDR1 and CDR2: SGHRS, YFSETQ. In DNA form, the CDR3 reads TGCGCCAGCAGCTTGCTCCTAGCGGGAGGGAATGAGCAGTTCTTC. Protein: CASSLLLAGGNEQFF.

This chain joins TRBV7-2 and TRBJ2-7; the match to TRBD1 covers 9 bases. Per the germline V gene, CDR1 is SGHTA and CDR2 is FQGNSA. This CDR3 comprises 15 residues. The junction had 6 bases not matched to a gene; V was cut back by 3 bases and J by 3 bases. The chain's CDR3 is CASSFPGQGFYEQYF. In nucleotides, the CDR3 is TGTGCCAGCAGCTTCCCGGGACAGGGATTCTACGAGCAGTACTTC. Using reference TRBV7-2 and TRBJ2-7 for the parts outside the CDR3, the full variable domain is GAGVSQSPSNKVTEKGKDVELRCDPISGHTALYWYRQSLGQGLEFLIYFQGNSAPDKSGLPSDRFSAERTGGSVSTLTIQRTQQEDSAVYLCASSFPGQGFYEQYFGPGTRLTVT.

This clone was recorded only once. The CDR3 DNA follows: TGTGCCAGCAGTATCGGGACAGGGGAGCACAATGAGCAGTTCTTC. Protein sequence: CASSIGTGEHNEQFF. This chain connects TRBV11-3 to TRBJ2-1; 10 bases align to TRBD1. Germline V CDR1 and CDR2: SGHNT, YENEEA. The CDR3 consists of 15 residues. V was clipped by 6 bases and J by 5 bases; unmatched bases: 7.

The chain uses TRBV11-2 and TRBJ2-5; 7 positions agree with TRBD1. V was pared by 7 bases and J by 2 bases, with 10 bases of the junction left unmatched. The CDR3 spans 15 residues. CDR1 is SGHAT and CDR2 is FQNNGV in the germline V gene. The CDR3 loop reads CASNRLDRLQETQYF. As DNA, the CDR3 is TGTGCCAGCAACAGACTGGACAGGCTACAAGAGACCCAGTACTTC. Using reference TRBV11-2 and TRBJ2-5 for the parts outside the CDR3, the full variable domain is EAGVAQSPRYKIIEKRQSVAFWCNPISGHATLYWYQQILGQGPKLLIQFQNNGVVDDSQLPKDRFSAERLKGVDSTLKIQPAKLEDSAVYLCASNRLDRLQETQYFGPGTRLLVL.

The rearrangement links TRBV6-5 to TRBJ1-5; no reliable D call. V lost 6 bases and J lost 1, with 7 bases in between. This CDR3 spans 13 amino acids. The germline gives CDR1 MNHEY, CDR2 SVGAGI. The CDR3: CASSSMSNQPQHF. CDR3 nucleotide sequence: TGTGCCAGCAGCAGTATGAGCAATCAGCCCCAGCATTTT.

The rearrangement uses TRBV27 and TRBJ1-5; D is possibly TRBD1 (5 bases). V lost 5 bases to trimming and J lost 0 bases, with 8 bases between them. CDR1 and CDR2 (germline): MNHEY, SMNVEV (reference sequence). This CDR3 region has 14 residues. The CDR3 loop reads CASSGGISNQPQHF. The CDR3 DNA follows: TGTGCCAGCAGTGGGGGAATTAGCAATCAGCCCCAGCATTTT.

The chain couples TRBV7-9 to TRBJ1-2; no clear D. The germline V gene encodes CDR1 SEHNR and CDR2 FQNEAQ (reference sequence). Trimming shortened V by 5 bases and J by 8 bases, and 12 bases separated the two germline ends. The CDR3 is 12 amino acids. CDR3 sequence (DNA): TGTGCCAGCAGCCCGAGGACGGAAGGCTACACCTTC. Its protein product is CASSPRTEGYTF.

V and J are TRBV27 and TRBJ2-7; 8 nucleotides line up with TRBD2. J was trimmed by 3 bases and V by 9 bases; bases with no gene match: 13. CDR3 size: 15 residues. Germline V gene data show CDR1 as MNHEY and CDR2 as SMNVEV (reference sequence). The CDR3 protein is CASRFSIAGFYEQYF. The CDR3 nucleotides are TGTGCCAGTCGGTTTTCAATAGCGGGGTTCTACGAGCAGTACTTC.

The chain is built from TRBV14 and TRBJ1-1; a weak D match, TRBD1 (5 bases). Per germline, CDR1 SGHDN and CDR2 FVKESK. The CDR3 loop spans 15 amino acids. Between the trimmed V and J ends, which lost 3 bases and 4 bases, there was a span of 15 bases. As DNA, the CDR3 is TGTGCCAGCAGCCAGTTCCCTAAGGGGCCCACTGAAGCTTTCTTT. Translating it yields CASSQFPKGPTEAFF.

The rearrangement links TRBV7-3 to TRBJ2-5; 11 bases are shared with TRBD1. There are 16 residues in the CDR3. V lost 5 bases, J lost 2 bases, and 7 bases stayed unmatched. Germline V gene data show CDR1 as SGHTA and CDR2 as FQGTGA. DNA for the CDR3: TGTGCCAGCAGCCATCACGGGACAGGGGGACAAGAGACCCAGTACTTC. Translating it yields CASSHHGTGGQETQYF. Drawing the rest from reference TRBV7-3 and TRBJ2-5, the complete variable domain is GAGVSQTPSNKVTEKGKYVELRCDPISGHTALYWYRQSLGQGPEFLIYFQGTGAADDSGLPNDRFFAVRPEGSVSTLKIQRTERGDSAVYLCASSHHGTGGQETQYFGPGTRLLVL.

The chain joins TRBV30 to TRBJ2-3, with 10 nucleotides matching TRBD2. The CDR3 length is 14 residues. Germline CDR1 is GTSNPN and CDR2 is SVGIG (reference sequence). V shed 5 bases and J 3 bases; nucleotides not matched to a gene: 5. The CDR3 nucleotides read TGTGCCTGGTCTAGGACTAGCGGAACAGATACGCAGTATTTT. Translating gives CAWSRTSGTDTQYF.

J is TRBJ2-3 and V is TRBV18; 9 bases align to TRBD2. Looked up from germline, CDR1 is KGHSH and CDR2 is LQKENI. J gave up 1 base and V 2 bases, and 4 bases lay outside the gene matches. This CDR3 comprises 16 residues. The CDR3 sequence is CASSPSSGAGTDTQYF. CDR3 bases: TGTGCCAGCTCACCATCTAGCGGGGCTGGCACAGATACGCAGTATTTT.

CDR3 region: CASSLGDREASYEQYF. As DNA, the CDR3 is TGCGCCAGCAGCTTGGGGGACAGAGAGGCCTCCTACGAGCAGTACTTC. The V and J genes are TRBV5-1 and TRBJ2-7, with TRBD1 identical over 7 bases. With 0 bases clipped from V and 0 bases from J, the junction kept 6 bases outside the gene matches. The CDR3 loop spans 16 amino acids. Germline V CDR1 and CDR2: SGHRS, YFSETQ.

The rearrangement links TRBV7-9 to TRBJ1-1, with D maybe TRBD1 (5 bases). Per the germline V gene, CDR1 is SEHNR and CDR2 is FQNEAQ (reference sequence). V lost 6 bases and J 7 bases, leaving 18 bases between the germline ends. The CDR3 has 14 residues. The chain's CDR3 is CASRSPGTGGEAFF. The CDR3 DNA follows: TGTGCCAGCAGATCACCGGGGACGGGGGGTGAAGCTTTCTTT.

With respect to this clone: Germline and junction disagree at one end, which may indicate a read error. This chain joins TRBV6-1 and TRBJ1-1, with TRBD1 matching over 12 bases. The germline V gene encodes CDR1 MNHNS and CDR2 SASEGT. This CDR3 is built from 18 residues. The DNA for the CDR3 is TGTGCCAGCAGTCAAGCGGACCGGGACAGGGGGCGGTACACTGAAGCTTTCTTT. As protein: CASSQADRDRGRYTEAFF.

The table lists this clone with a count of one. This chain joins TRBV29-1 and TRBJ2-1, with 12 bases fitting TRBD2. With 1 base clipped from V and 6 bases from J, the junction kept 7 bases outside the gene matches. CDR1 and CDR2 from the germline V gene are SQVTM and ANQGSEA. This CDR3 region has 16 residues. The CDR3 DNA reads TGCAGCGTTGAAGGGACTAGCGGGACACAGCGCAATGAGCAGTTCTTC. Its protein product is CSVEGTSGTQRNEQFF.

The chain recombines TRBV7-2 with TRBJ2-4, with D tentatively TRBD2 (5 bases). Trimming took 5 bases from V and 0 from J, leaving 14 bases between them. This CDR3 region has 16 residues. Per the germline V gene, CDR1 is SGHTA and CDR2 is FQGNSA. As DNA, the CDR3 is TGTGCCAGCAGCGGGCAGAGGGATCTAGCCAAAAACATTCAGTACTTC. This encodes CASSGQRDLAKNIQYF.

The CDR3: CASSLRLGFGEQYF. Written as DNA, the CDR3 is TGTGCCAGCAGTTTAAGGCTTGGCTTCGGCGAGCAGTACTTC. J is TRBJ2-7 and V is TRBV28; the D is unclear. Trimming stripped 2 bases from V and 6 bases from J, with 14 bases between. Germline assignment: CDR1 MDHEN and CDR2 SYDVKM. The CDR3 contains 14 residues.

Notes on this clone: Its ends do not fully match the called genes, so a read error is possible. This chain joins TRBV27 and TRBJ1-6; D is unclear. This CDR3 contains 13 residues. Per germline, CDR1 MNHEY and CDR2 SMNVEV (reference sequence). CDR3 protein: CASSVSYNSPLHF. The CDR3 nucleotides are TGTGCCAGCAGTGTATCCTATAATTCACCCCTCCACTTT.